The 15 T cell receptor beta chains below come from one sample, sequenced in a study of blood T cells in healthy people across ages. A J-beta primer mix and a sample-barcoded 5' primer were used in a second PCR of roughly 6 to 11 cycles. TCRdb re-derived calls from the 5' RACE reads in MiXCR, one entry per CDR3 protein. Here the sample spans 650,000 to 700,000 distinct CDR3 sequences, 32% being singletons. Sequencing was done on a sample of blood. The source is a woman of 80 years or more in good health.

This clonotype has more than one count but fewer than ten. One base away lies a much larger clone, so this may be a sequencing read error. The rearrangement links TRBV20-1 to TRBJ1-2, with 7 bases lining up with TRBD1. J lost 4 bases, V lost 6 bases, and 8 bases had no gene match. CDR3 length: 13 amino acids. Germline V gene lookup returns CDR1 DFQATT and CDR2 SNEGSKA (reference sequence). The CDR3 sequence is CSAWDRTSYGYTF. The CDR3, as DNA: TGCAGTGCGTGGGACAGAACTAGCTATGGCTACACCTTC.

This clonotype was observed many times. The rearrangement uses TRBV24-1 and TRBJ2-1, with 11 bases identical to TRBD2. Germline values: CDR1 KGHDR, CDR2 SFDVKD. J lost 5 bases, V lost 3 bases, and 11 bases had no gene match. The CDR3 has 18 amino acids. The CDR3 region is CATSDRRASGGLDNEQFF. The CDR3, as DNA: TGTGCCACCAGTGATCGGCGGGCTAGCGGGGGGTTGGACAATGAGCAGTTCTTC.

This sequence joins TRBV30 and TRBJ2-2; TRBD1 aligns across 7 bases. The V gene end was trimmed by 0 bases and the J gene end by 3 bases; junction bases not matched to a gene: 1. This CDR3 is built from 14 residues. CDR1 is GTSNPN and CDR2 is SVGIG in the germline V gene (reference sequence). The CDR3 spells CAWSVQGYTGELFF. CDR3 nucleotide sequence: TGTGCCTGGAGTGTACAGGGGTACACCGGGGAGCTGTTTTTT.

The table lists this clonotype with a count of one. V usage is TRBV6-5 and J usage is TRBJ2-5, with 10 bases fitting TRBD2. The J segment lost 0 bases and the V segment lost 2 bases, leaving 6 bases of the junction unmatched. CDR1 MNHEY and CDR2 SVGAGI come from the germline V gene. The CDR3 sequence is 17 residues long. The CDR3 here is CASSYRGTSEYQETQYF. CDR3 nucleotide sequence: TGTGCCAGCAGTTACCGCGGGACTAGCGAGTACCAAGAGACCCAGTACTTC.

This clonotype was found many times. J is TRBJ2-5 and V is TRBV18, with D tentatively TRBD1 (5 bases). Germline CDR1 KGHSH, CDR2 LQKENI. The CDR3 has 14 residues. Trimming removed 5 bases at V and 1 base at J, with 11 bases between. The CDR3 region is CASSWGRGQETQYF. The CDR3 region has the DNA TGTGCCAGCTCATGGGGAAGGGGCCAAGAGACCCAGTACTTC.

This clonotype has a count of ten or more. This chain links TRBV5-4 with TRBJ2-5; 9 bases match TRBD1. CDR3 length: 15 residues. Germline trimming cut 5 bases from V and 4 bases from J; bases unmatched to any gene: 9. Germline values: CDR1 SGHNT, CDR2 YYREEE (reference sequence). The CDR3 loop is CASSRGQGEGETQYF. The CDR3 nucleotides are TGTGCCAGCAGTAGGGGACAGGGTGAGGGAGAGACCCAGTACTTC.

Comment on this clonotype: This may stem from a read error, because a much larger clone lies one nucleotide away. This sequence joins TRBV5-5 and TRBJ2-3, with 7 positions matching TRBD1. The length of the CDR3 is 15 residues. V trimming: 3 bases; J trimming: 2 bases; junction bases outside the gene matches: 6. CDR1 and CDR2 from the germline V gene are SGHKS and YYEKEE (reference sequence). Here the CDR3 reads CASSWGTAITDTQYF. The CDR3 DNA sequence: TGTGCCAGCAGCTGGGGGACAGCAATCACAGATACGCAGTATTTT.

A remark on this clonotype: This may arise from a read error, as a much more abundant clone is one base away. The rearrangement uses TRBV20-1 and TRBJ2-7; D possibly corresponds to TRBD1 (5 bases). The CDR3 loop spans 14 amino acids. Trimming pared 5 bases from V and 0 bases from J, leaving 14 bases between. Germline V CDR1 and CDR2: DFQATT, SNEGSKA (reference sequence). The DNA for the CDR3 is TGCAGTGCTTACAGGACCCAGACCTCCTACGAGCAGTACTTC. This gives the protein CSAYRTQTSYEQYF.

This clonotype was observed a few times. J is TRBJ1-4 and V is TRBV27; D not resolved. The CDR3 is made up of 15 amino acids. With 5 bases removed from V and 9 bases from J, the gap between germline ends came to 19 bases. Germline lookup yields CDR1 MNHEY and CDR2 SMNVEV (reference sequence). CDR3 DNA sequence: TGTGCCAGCAGTGCCCCGGGAGGATCCAACCAAAAACTGTTTTTT. Residues: CASSAPGGSNQKLFF.

Only a few counts were recorded for this clonotype. This chain links TRBV11-3 with TRBJ2-3; perhaps TRBD2 as D (5 bases). The CDR3 contains 15 residues. V shed 5 bases and J shed 4 bases, with 16 bases lying between them. Per the germline V gene, CDR1 is SGHNT and CDR2 is YENEEA. CDR3 protein: CASSDPSTGADTQYF. In DNA form, the CDR3 reads TGTGCCAGCAGCGACCCCTCTACCGGGGCAGATACGCAGTATTTT.

This clonotype was observed a handful of times. The chain joins TRBV5-1 to TRBJ1-2, with 7 positions matching TRBD1. Germline V gene data show CDR1 as SGHRS and CDR2 as YFSETQ. V shed 4 bases, J shed 8 bases, and the junction held 8 bases outside the gene matches. CDR3 size: 13 residues. This chain's CDR3 is CASSRGQRGGYTF. CDR3 in DNA: TGCGCCAGCAGCAGGGGACAGCGGGGAGGCTACACCTTC.

The chain joins TRBV7-2 to TRBJ1-2; D ambiguous. The CDR3 loop spans 14 amino acids. The V end lost 5 bases, the J end lost 1 base, and 11 bases lay between the germline ends. Germline CDR1 and CDR2: SGHTA and FQGNSA. The CDR3 region has the DNA TGTGCCAGCAGCCAGGTGAACAATAACTATGGCTACACCTTC. Protein: CASSQVNNNYGYTF. The entire variable domain, with the rest obtained from reference TRBV7-2 and TRBJ1-2, is as follows: GAGVSQSPSNKVTEKGKDVELRCDPISGHTALYWYRQSLGQGLEFLIYFQGNSAPDKSGLPSDRFSAERTGGSVSTLTIQRTQQEDSAVYLCASSQVNNNYGYTFGSGTRLTVV.

A remark on this clonotype: At one boundary the junction diverges from the germline segment, which might be a read error. This chain links TRBV6-1 with TRBJ2-2, with TRBD2 as a possible D gene (5 bases). From germline, CDR1 is MNHNS and CDR2 SASEGT. This CDR3 spans 14 amino acids. For the CDR3, the DNA is TGTGCCAGCAGTAGGGCGCCGAACACCGGGGAGCGGTTTTTT. Protein: CASSRAPNTGERFF.

Points on this clonotype: Likely a read error: the CDR3 ends without its conserved phenylalanine or tryptophan. The chain is built from TRBV5-1 and TRBJ2-7, with 7 bases aligning to TRBD1. In germline, CDR1 is SGHRS, CDR2 YFSETQ. The CDR3 consists of 15 residues. V gave up 0 bases and J gave up 2 bases; unmatched junction bases: 5. The CDR3 DNA reads as TGCGCCAGCAGCTTGGGTGGACAGGCTGCCTACGAGCAGTACAAC. As protein: CASSLGGQAAYEQYN.

The rearrangement joins TRBV7-2 to TRBJ2-2; tentative D call: TRBD1 (6 bases). The CDR3 consists of 16 residues. V lost 0 bases, J lost 4 bases, and 12 bases lay in between. CDR1 and CDR2 (germline): SGHTA, FQGNSA. CDR3 sequence (DNA): TGTGCCAGCAGCTTAGCCCAGGGGCTAATCACCGGGGAGCTGTTTTTT. It specifies CASSLAQGLITGELFF.